The T cell receptor beta chain under discussion was sequenced for a study of regulatory dendritic cells for organ transplantation. Allogeneic regulatory or mature dendritic cells were co-cultured for 5 days with CFSE-labeled sorted T cells at 1:10. This clone occurred once. Its antigen is not identified. Here immunoSEQ multiplex PCR was the method, and the copy in TCRdb shows in-frame clones only, minus some. The sample lists some 12,000 clones, about four fifths occurring once. Overall study results and limits: Memory CD8+ clonal expansion seemed more limited with regulatory than mature dendritic cells. Memory CD8+ T cells were the most oligoclonal; naive cells were highly diverse. The authors noted considerable between-person heterogeneity in alloreactive memory CD8+ cells. Resting memory CD8+ T cells held the most alloreactive clonotypes.

The sequence came from a human donor in good health. Sequencing used naive CD8+ T cells from blood cultured with regulatory dendritic cells. Indicated subset: CD45RA+ naive T cells.

The CDR3 here is CASSLRGQASSYNEQFF. CDR3 bases: TGTGCCAGCAGCTTAAGGGGCCAAGCGAGCTCCTACAATGAGCAGTTCTTC. The genes are TRBV7-8 and TRBJ2-1; TRBD1 is a possible D gene (5 bases). There are 17 residues in the CDR3. V dropped 2 bases and J dropped 0 bases, with 14 bases sitting between them. Per germline, CDR1 SGHVS and CDR2 FQNEAQ.